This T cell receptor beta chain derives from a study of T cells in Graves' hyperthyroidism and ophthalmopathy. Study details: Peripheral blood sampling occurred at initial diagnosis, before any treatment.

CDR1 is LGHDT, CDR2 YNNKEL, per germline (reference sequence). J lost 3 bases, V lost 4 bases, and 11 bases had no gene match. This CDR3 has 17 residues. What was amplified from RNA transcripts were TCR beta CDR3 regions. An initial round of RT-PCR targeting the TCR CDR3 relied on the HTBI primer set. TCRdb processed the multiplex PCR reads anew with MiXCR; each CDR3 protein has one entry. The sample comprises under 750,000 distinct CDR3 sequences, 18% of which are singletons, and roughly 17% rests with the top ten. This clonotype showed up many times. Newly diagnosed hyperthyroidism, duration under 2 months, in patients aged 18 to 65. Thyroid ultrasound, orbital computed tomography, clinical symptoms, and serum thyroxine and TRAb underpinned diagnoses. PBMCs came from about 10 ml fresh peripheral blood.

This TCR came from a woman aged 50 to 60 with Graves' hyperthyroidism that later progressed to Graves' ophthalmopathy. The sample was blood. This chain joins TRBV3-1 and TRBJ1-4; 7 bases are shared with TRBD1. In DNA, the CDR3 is TGTGCCAGCAGCCGCAATAAACAGGGGACGTCTAATGAAAAACTGTTTTTT. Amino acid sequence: CASSRNKQGTSNEKLFF.